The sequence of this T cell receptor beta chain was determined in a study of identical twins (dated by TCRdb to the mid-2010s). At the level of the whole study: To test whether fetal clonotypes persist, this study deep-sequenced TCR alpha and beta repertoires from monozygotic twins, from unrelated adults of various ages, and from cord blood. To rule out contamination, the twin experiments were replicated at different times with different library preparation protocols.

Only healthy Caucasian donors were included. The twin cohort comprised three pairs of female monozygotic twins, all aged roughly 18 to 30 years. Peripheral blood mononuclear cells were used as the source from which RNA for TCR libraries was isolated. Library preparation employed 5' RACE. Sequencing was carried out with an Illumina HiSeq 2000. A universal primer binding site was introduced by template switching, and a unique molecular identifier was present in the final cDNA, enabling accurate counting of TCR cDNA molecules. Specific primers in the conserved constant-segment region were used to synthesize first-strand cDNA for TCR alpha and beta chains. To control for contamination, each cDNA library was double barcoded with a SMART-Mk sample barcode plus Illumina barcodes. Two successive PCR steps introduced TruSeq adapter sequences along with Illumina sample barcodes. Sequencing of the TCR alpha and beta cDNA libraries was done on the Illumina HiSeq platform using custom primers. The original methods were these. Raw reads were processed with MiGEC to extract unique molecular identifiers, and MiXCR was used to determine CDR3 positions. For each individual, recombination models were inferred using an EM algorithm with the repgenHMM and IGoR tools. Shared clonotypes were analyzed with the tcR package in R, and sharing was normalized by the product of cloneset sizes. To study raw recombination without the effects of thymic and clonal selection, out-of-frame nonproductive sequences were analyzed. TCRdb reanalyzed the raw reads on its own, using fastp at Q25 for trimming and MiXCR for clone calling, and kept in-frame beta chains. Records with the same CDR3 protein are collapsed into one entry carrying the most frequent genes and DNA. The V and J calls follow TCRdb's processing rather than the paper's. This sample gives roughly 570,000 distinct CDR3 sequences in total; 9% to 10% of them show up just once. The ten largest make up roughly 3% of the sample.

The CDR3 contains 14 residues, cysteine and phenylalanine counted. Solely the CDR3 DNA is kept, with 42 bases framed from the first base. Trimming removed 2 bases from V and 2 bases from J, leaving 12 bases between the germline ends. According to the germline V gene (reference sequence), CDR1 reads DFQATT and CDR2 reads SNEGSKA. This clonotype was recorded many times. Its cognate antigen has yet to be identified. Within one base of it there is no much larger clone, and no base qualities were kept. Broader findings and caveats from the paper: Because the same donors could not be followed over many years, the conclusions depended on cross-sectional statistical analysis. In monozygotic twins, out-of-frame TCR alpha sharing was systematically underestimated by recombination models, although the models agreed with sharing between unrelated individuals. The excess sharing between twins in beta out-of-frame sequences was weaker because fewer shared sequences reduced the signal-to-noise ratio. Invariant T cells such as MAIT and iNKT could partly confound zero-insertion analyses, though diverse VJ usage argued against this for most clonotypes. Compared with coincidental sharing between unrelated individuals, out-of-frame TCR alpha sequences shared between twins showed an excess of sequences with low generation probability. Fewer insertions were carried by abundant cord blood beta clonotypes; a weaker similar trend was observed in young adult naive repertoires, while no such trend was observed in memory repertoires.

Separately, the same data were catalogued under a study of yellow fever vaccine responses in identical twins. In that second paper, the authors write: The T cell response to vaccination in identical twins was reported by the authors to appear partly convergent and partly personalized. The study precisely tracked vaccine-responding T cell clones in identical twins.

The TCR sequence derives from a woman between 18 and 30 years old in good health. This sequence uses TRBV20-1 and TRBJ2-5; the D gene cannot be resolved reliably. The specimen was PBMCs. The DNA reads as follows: TGCAGTGCTAGAATGGGCGGCTTTCAAGAGACCCAGTACTTC. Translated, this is CSARMGGFQETQYF.